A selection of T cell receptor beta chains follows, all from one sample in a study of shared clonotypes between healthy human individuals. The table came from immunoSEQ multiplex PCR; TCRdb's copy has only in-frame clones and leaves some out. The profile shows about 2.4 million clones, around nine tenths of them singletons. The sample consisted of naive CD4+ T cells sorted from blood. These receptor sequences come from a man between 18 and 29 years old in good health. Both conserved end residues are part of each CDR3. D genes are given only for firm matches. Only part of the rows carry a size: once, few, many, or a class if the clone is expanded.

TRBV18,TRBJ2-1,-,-,CASSPRTGHNEQFF,TGTGCCAGCTCACCTCGGACCGGCCACAATGAGCAGTTCTTC
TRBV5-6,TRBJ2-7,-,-,CASSLLGERSYEQYF,TGTGCCAGCAGCTTGTTGGGCGAACGCTCCTACGAGCAGTACTTC
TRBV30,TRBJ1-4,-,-,CAWRRGGYNEKLFF,TGTGCCTGGAGGAGGGGCGGCTATAATGAAAAACTGTTTTTT
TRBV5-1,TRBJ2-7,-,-,CASSSLAHPAEQYF,TGCGCCAGCAGCTCCCTGGCCCACCCCGCGGAGCAGTACTTC
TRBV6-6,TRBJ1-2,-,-,CAIRSGNGYTF,TGTGCCATCAGGTCAGGGAATGGCTACACCTTC
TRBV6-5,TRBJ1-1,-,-,CASMRDGEAFF,TGTGCCAGCATGCGGGACGGTGAAGCTTTCTTT
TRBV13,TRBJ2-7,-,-,CASSLGLRATAYEQYF,TGTGCCAGCAGCTTAGGCCTAAGAGCGACCGCCTACGAGCAGTACTTC
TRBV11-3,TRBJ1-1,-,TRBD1,CASSRQGEQAFF,TGTGCCAGCAGCAGACAGGGGGAACAAGCTTTCTTT
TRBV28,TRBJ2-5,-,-,CASRPDRKGETQYF,TGTGCCAGCAGACCGGACCGGAAGGGGGAGACCCAGTACTTC
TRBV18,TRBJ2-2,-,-,CASSPDSNTGELFF,TGTGCCAGCTCTCCCGACTCGAACACCGGGGAGCTGTTTTTT
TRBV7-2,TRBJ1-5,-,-,CASSLAGQLSNQPQHF,TGTGCCAGCAGCTTAGCTGGACAGTTGAGCAATCAGCCCCAGCATTTT
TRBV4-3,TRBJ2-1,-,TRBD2,CASSQERLAGSYNEQFF,TGCGCCAGCAGCCAGGAACGACTAGCGGGCTCCTACAATGAGCAGTTCTTC
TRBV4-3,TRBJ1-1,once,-,CASSRGPQGAEAFF,TGCGCCAGCAGCCGAGGGCCCCAGGGAGCTGAAGCTTTCTTT
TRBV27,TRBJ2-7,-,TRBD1,CASSLTGGRSYEQYF,TGTGCCAGCAGTTTGACAGGGGGCCGCTCCTACGAGCAGTACTTC
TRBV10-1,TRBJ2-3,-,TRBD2,CASSEGLAGQDTQYF,TGCGCCAGCAGTGAGGGACTAGCGGGACAAGATACGCAGTATTTT
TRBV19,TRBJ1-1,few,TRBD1,CASSMDRGGNTEAFF,TGTGCCAGTAGTATGGACAGGGGAGGGAACACTGAAGCTTTCTTT
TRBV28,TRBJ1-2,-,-,CASSLGGAYGYTF,TGTGCCAGCAGTTTGGGGGGAGCCTATGGCTACACCTTC
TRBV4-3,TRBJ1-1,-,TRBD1,CASSQGPGQVGNTEAFF,TGCGCCAGCAGCCAAGGGCCCGGACAGGTAGGGAACACTGAAGCTTTCTTT
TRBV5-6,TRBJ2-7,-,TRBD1,CASSPTGTGPYEQYF,TGTGCCAGCAGCCCTACCGGGACAGGGCCCTACGAGCAGTACTTC
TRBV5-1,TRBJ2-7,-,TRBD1,CASSLWTGWAYEQYF,TGCGCCAGCAGCTTGTGGACAGGGTGGGCCTACGAGCAGTACTTC
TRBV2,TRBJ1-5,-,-,CASSEINSNQPQHF,TGTGCCAGCAGTGAAATAAATAGCAATCAGCCCCAGCATTTT
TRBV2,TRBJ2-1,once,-,CATSGAIYNEQFF,TGTGCCACCTCGGGGGCTATCTACAATGAGCAGTTCTTC
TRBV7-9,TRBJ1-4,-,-,CASSPRGVGEKLFF,TGTGCCAGCAGCCCCCGCGGGGTGGGGGAAAAACTGTTTTTT
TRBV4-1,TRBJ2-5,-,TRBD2,CASRNTGGGETQYF,TGCGCCAGCAGAAATACGGGGGGGGGAGAGACCCAGTACTTC
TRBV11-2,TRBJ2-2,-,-,CASSRPSNTGELFF,TGTGCCAGCAGCCGACCCTCGAACACCGGGGAGCTGTTTTTT
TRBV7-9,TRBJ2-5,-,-,CASSLGQGGMQETQYF,TGTGCCAGCAGCTTAGGTCAGGGGGGGATGCAAGAGACCCAGTACTTC
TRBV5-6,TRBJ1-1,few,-,CASSLAGRYTEAFF,TGTGCCAGCAGCTTGGCCGGGAGGTACACTGAAGCTTTCTTT
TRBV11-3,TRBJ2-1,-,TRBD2,CASSLSAGTAYNEQFF,TGTGCCAGCAGCTTATCAGCGGGAACCGCCTACAATGAGCAGTTCTTC
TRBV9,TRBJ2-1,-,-,CASSVASSGSYNEQFF,TGTGCCAGCAGCGTAGCGTCAAGCGGCTCCTACAATGAGCAGTTCTTC
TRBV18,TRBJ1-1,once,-,CASSPRLANNHMSQGAMNTEAFF,TGTGCCAGCTCCCCACGTTTGGCAAATAACCACATGAGTCAGGGTGCGATGAACACTGAAGCTTTCTTT
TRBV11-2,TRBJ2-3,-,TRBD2,CASRAAGGPTDTQYF,TGTGCCAGCAGAGCTGCGGGGGGGCCCACAGATACGCAGTATTTT
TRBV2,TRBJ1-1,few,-,CASSDELNTEAFF,TGTGCCAGCAGCGATGAGCTAAACACTGAAGCTTTCTTT
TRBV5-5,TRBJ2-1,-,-,CASSLTGTTHALEQFF,TGTGCCAGCAGCTTGACGGGGACGACCCACGCGCTGGAGCAGTTCTTC
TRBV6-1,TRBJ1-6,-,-,CASSERLTTGWGSYNSPLHF,TGTGCCAGCAGTGAAAGACTAACGACCGGTTGGGGCTCCTATAATTCACCCCTCCACTTT
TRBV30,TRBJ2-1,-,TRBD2,CAWSVPGGPIVEQFF,TGTGCCTGGAGTGTACCGGGGGGGCCGATCGTTGAGCAGTTCTTC
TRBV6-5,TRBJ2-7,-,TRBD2,CASSYGRLAGYEQYF,TGTGCCAGCAGTTACGGTCGGCTAGCGGGATACGAGCAGTACTTC
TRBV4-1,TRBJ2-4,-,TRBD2,CASSQERLAGENIQYF,TGCGCCAGCAGCCAAGAGCGGCTAGCGGGAGAGAACATTCAGTACTTC